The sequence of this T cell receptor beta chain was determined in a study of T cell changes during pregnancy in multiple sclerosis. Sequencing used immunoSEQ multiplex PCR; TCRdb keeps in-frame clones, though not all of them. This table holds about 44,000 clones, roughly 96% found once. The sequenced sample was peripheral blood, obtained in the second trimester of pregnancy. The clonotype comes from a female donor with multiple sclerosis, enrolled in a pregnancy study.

In DNA form, the CDR3 reads TGTGCCAGTAGTCAGGGACACGGGACCTACGAGCAGTACTTC. Its translation is CASSQGHGTYEQYF. This chain uses TRBV19 with TRBJ2-7, with D possibly being TRBD1 (6 bases). Trimming cost V 5 bases and J 2 bases, with 13 bases left between them. There are 14 residues in the CDR3. Germline CDR1 reads LNHDA; CDR2 reads SQIVND (reference sequence). Drawing the rest from reference TRBV19 and TRBJ2-7, the complete variable domain is DGGITQSPKYLFRKEGQNVTLSCEQNLNHDAMYWYRQDPGQGLRLIYYSQIVNDFQKGDIAEGYSVSREKKESFPLTVTSAQKNPTAFYLCASSQGHGTYEQYFGPGTRLTVT.